The next 21 T cell receptor beta chains were all read from a single sample in a study of blood T cell repertoires in COVID-19. Repertoires were generated with immunoSEQ multiplex PCR, while TCRdb's copy carries only in-frame clones and drops some. The sample consists of 140,000 to 150,000 clones, roughly 88% of them appearing once. Sequencing was done on a sample of peripheral blood. These receptors came from a woman aged 45-65 years with acute or convalescent COVID-19.

This rearrangement joins TRBV29-1 to TRBJ2-7, with 9 bases matching TRBD1. CDR1 and CDR2 (germline): SQVTM, ANQGSEA. The CDR3 is made up of 14 amino acids. The junction had 8 bases not matched to a gene; V was cut back by 8 bases and J by 0 bases. In DNA form, the CDR3 reads TGCAGCACCACAGGGGGCTCGAGCTCCTACGAGCAGTACTTC. Amino acids: CSTTGGSSSYEQYF.

V is TRBV5-5 and J is TRBJ1-1; D unclear. Germline V CDR1 and CDR2: SGHKS, YYEKEE (reference sequence). This CDR3 has 13 residues. Trimming pared 1 base from V and 1 base from J, leaving 5 bases between. The CDR3 is CASSLTENTEAFF. The CDR3 bases are TGTGCCAGCAGCTTGACTGAGAACACTGAAGCTTTCTTT.

The chain is built from TRBV19 and TRBJ2-1, with TRBD2 identical over 11 bases. Trimming cost V 6 bases and J 4 bases; bases outside gene matches: 5. Germline assignment: CDR1 LNHDA and CDR2 SQIVND (reference sequence). The CDR3 extends over 15 amino acids. The CDR3 region has the DNA TGTGCCAGTAGGATGACTAGCGGGGTTTACAATGAGCAGTTCTTC. Amino acid sequence: CASRMTSGVYNEQFF.

The chain has TRBV7-2 and TRBJ2-7; 9 bases are shared with TRBD2. This CDR3 is 15 amino acids long. Losses at the gene ends were 8 bases for V and 0 bases for J; bases not matched to a gene: 8. CDR1 is SGHTA and CDR2 is FQGNSA in the germline V gene. The CDR3: CASGWTSDPSYEQYF. CDR3 sequence (DNA): TGTGCCAGCGGGTGGACTAGCGACCCCTCCTACGAGCAGTACTTC.

CDR3 sequence reads: CASSFVGQVNQPQHF. CDR3 coding DNA: TGTGCCAGCAGTTTCGTCGGACAGGTCAATCAGCCCCAGCATTTT. This sequence joins TRBV6-6 and TRBJ1-5, with 7 bases fitting TRBD1. The germline V gene encodes CDR1 MNHNY and CDR2 SVGAGI (reference sequence). The CDR3 has 15 amino acids. V was pared by 4 bases and J by 3 bases, with 6 bases of the junction left unmatched.

The chain is built from TRBV7-9 and TRBJ2-6; D may be TRBD1 (5 bases). Germline V gene sequence: CDR1 SEHNR, CDR2 FQNEAQ (reference sequence). The CDR3 contains 17 residues. Between the trimmed V and J ends, which lost 7 bases and 0 bases, there was a span of 16 bases. The CDR3 region has the DNA TGTGCCAGCACCACTGACAGTGTACTCTCTGGGGCCAACGTCCTGACTTTC. It codes for CASTTDSVLSGANVLTF.

The rearrangement uses TRBV27 and TRBJ1-1; perhaps TRBD1 as D (5 bases). V was clipped by 6 bases and J by 2 bases, with 13 bases between them. The CDR3 length is 14 residues. CDR1 and CDR2 from the germline V gene are MNHEY and SMNVEV (reference sequence). The DNA for the CDR3 is TGTGCCAGCAGCCCTCCCGGGGGAAACACTGAAGCTTTCTTT. This codes for CASSPPGGNTEAFF.

The chain has TRBV27 and TRBJ2-7; weak D call: TRBD1 (6 bases). The CDR3 extends over 18 amino acids. V shed 2 bases and J shed 4 bases, with 24 bases lying between them. Germline V gene lookup returns CDR1 MNHEY and CDR2 SMNVEV (reference sequence). Here the CDR3 DNA reads TGTGCCAGCAGTTTACAGGGCTACCCCGGAGTCAGGGGATACGAGCAGTACTTC. It specifies CASSLQGYPGVRGYEQYF.

V and J are TRBV5-1 and TRBJ2-7; D ambiguous. Trimming took off 4 bases at V and 3 bases at J, with 14 bases between the two ends. The germline V gene has CDR1 SGHRS and CDR2 YFSETQ. The CDR3 contains 14 residues. CDR3 amino acids: CASSQSVTRYEQYF. The CDR3 DNA sequence: TGCGCCAGCAGCCAATCGGTTACGCGCTACGAGCAGTACTTC. Filled out from reference TRBV5-1 and TRBJ2-7, the complete variable domain reads KAGVTQTPRYLIKTRGQQVTLSCSPISGHRSVSWYQQTPGQGLQFLFEYFSETQRNKGNFPGRFSGRQFSNSRSEMNVSTLELGDSALYLCASSQSVTRYEQYFGPGTRLTVT.

This clone was observed once. This chain connects TRBV5-1 to TRBJ2-1; 10 bases agree with TRBD1. Germline V gene sequence: CDR1 SGHRS, CDR2 YFSETQ. J gave up 3 bases and V 3 bases, and 6 bases lay outside the gene matches. The CDR3 length is 16 residues. The CDR3 bases are TGCGCCAGCAGCTCGACAGGGGGCGCAATCTACAATGAGCAGTTCTTC. Amino acids: CASSSTGGAIYNEQFF.

The chain couples TRBV7-3 to TRBJ2-3; D is uncertain. The CDR3 extends over 13 amino acids. The V and J ends lost 4 bases and 3 bases respectively, with 8 bases between them. Germline V lookup: CDR1 SGHTA, CDR2 FQGTGA. The CDR3 DNA follows: TGTGCCAGCAGCTCGGCCGGGACAGATACGCAGTATTTT. It encodes CASSSAGTDTQYF. Supplemented by reference TRBV7-3 and TRBJ2-3, the full variable domain reads GAGVSQTPSNKVTEKGKYVELRCDPISGHTALYWYRQSLGQGPEFLIYFQGTGAADDSGLPNDRFFAVRPEGSVSTLKIQRTERGDSAVYLCASSSAGTDTQYFGPGTRLTVL.

As concerns this clone: A junction boundary mismatches the germline segment, possibly from a read error. This chain uses TRBV7-7 with TRBJ1-3; a possible D gene is TRBD1 (6 bases). Germline lookup yields CDR1 SSHAT and CDR2 FNYEAQ (reference sequence). The CDR3 covers 15 residues. Written as DNA, the CDR3 is TGTGCTAGCAGCTTAGGGCGGGGGCAAGGAAACACCATATATTTT. Its protein is CASSLGRGQGNTIYF.

The V gene is TRBV6-5, the J gene TRBJ1-5; 7 bases map to TRBD1. The CDR3 spans 15 residues. Germline values: CDR1 MNHEY, CDR2 SVGAGI. After removal of 9 bases from V and 4 bases from J, the junction contained 12 bases not matched to a gene. The DNA for the CDR3 is TGTGCCAGTGGCTCGGACAGGCGGGGTAATCAGCCCCAGCATTTT. This translates into CASGSDRRGNQPQHF.

This clone occurred a few times. The CDR3 is CASSRQGGNTIYF. The CDR3 DNA follows: TGTGCCAGCAGCCGACAGGGGGGAAACACCATATATTTT. J is TRBJ1-3 and V is TRBV25-1; 8 positions match TRBD1. V was clipped by 6 bases and J by 4 bases; unmatched bases: 2. Germline CDR1 MGHDK, CDR2 SYGVNS. This CDR3 comprises 13 residues.

V is TRBV12-3 or TRBV12-4 and J is TRBJ2-7; D is unresolved. Trimming removed 1 base at V and 3 bases at J, with 4 bases between. The CDR3 loop spans 12 amino acids. CDR3 DNA: TGTGCCAGCAGTTTAGTTTACTACGAGCAGTACTTC. Translating gives CASSLVYYEQYF.

V and J are TRBV28 and TRBJ2-1; TRBD2 matches at 10 bases. V gave up 3 bases and J gave up 6 bases; unmatched junction bases: 5. In germline, CDR1 is MDHEN, CDR2 SYDVKM. This CDR3 is 15 amino acids long. The CDR3 DNA sequence: TGTGCCAGCAGTTTTCTAGCGGGGGTGACCAATGAGCAGTTCTTC. The encoded protein is CASSFLAGVTNEQFF. Full variable domain (remainder filled in from reference TRBV28 and TRBJ2-1): DVKVTQSSRYLVKRTGEKVFLECVQDMDHENMFWYRQDPGLGLRLIYFSYDVKMKEKGDIPEGYSVSREKKERFSLILESASTNQTSMYLCASSFLAGVTNEQFFGPGTRLTVL.

The chain couples TRBV7-9 to TRBJ1-4, with 7 positions matching TRBD1. Per germline, CDR1 SEHNR and CDR2 FQNEAQ (reference sequence). This CDR3 is 14 amino acids long. J was trimmed by 7 bases and V by 6 bases; bases with no gene match: 8. DNA for the CDR3: TGTGCCAGCAGATATCCGGGACAGACTGAAAAACTGTTTTTT. It specifies CASRYPGQTEKLFF.

This clone has just one count. The chain links TRBV5-1 to TRBJ1-1; weak D call: TRBD1 (6 bases). The CDR3 totals 14 residues. The V end lost 0 bases, the J end lost 5 bases, and 11 bases lay between the germline ends. Germline values: CDR1 SGHRS, CDR2 YFSETQ. In nucleotides, the CDR3 is TGCGCCAGCAGCTTGGCCCAGGGGAAGACTGAAGCTTTCTTT. This encodes CASSLAQGKTEAFF.

CDR3 DNA sequence: TGTGCCAGCAGCCCGGTGTGGGGGGAAGGGTCCTACGAGCAGTACTTC. Protein product: CASSPVWGEGSYEQYF. V gene TRBV11-2 combines with J gene TRBJ2-7; D is possibly TRBD2 (6 bases). The germline CDR1 and CDR2 sequences are SGHAT and FQNNGV. The CDR3 sequence is 16 residues long. The ends were cut back, 5 bases at V and 1 base at J, with 18 bases in the middle.

This chain connects TRBV7-6 to TRBJ1-2; possible D gene TRBD1, 6 bases. CDR1 and CDR2 (germline): SGHVS, FNYEAQ. This CDR3 comprises 13 residues. V was shortened by 5 bases and J by 8 bases, with 15 bases between the two germline ends. CDR3 in amino acids: CASSLTGDGGYTF. CDR3 sequence (DNA): TGTGCCAGCAGCCTGACAGGCGATGGCGGCTACACCTTC.

The chain employs TRBV19 and TRBJ1-1; D might be TRBD1 (6 bases). Per the germline V gene, CDR1 is LNHDA and CDR2 is SQIVND (reference sequence). The V end was cut by 6 bases, the J end by 11 bases, with 16 bases between. This CDR3 is built from 12 residues. The CDR3 reads CASSPAGARAFF. Written as DNA, the CDR3 is TGTGCCAGTAGCCCAGCGGGGGCGAGGGCTTTCTTT.